The 21 T cell receptor beta chains below were found in one sample sequenced in a study of T cell changes during pregnancy in multiple sclerosis. Generated by immunoSEQ multiplex PCR, the TCRdb table keeps only in-frame clones and is missing some. The sample lists around 30,000 clones, 85% to 95% occurring once. The material was CD8+ T cells from peripheral blood mononuclear cells, obtained before pregnancy. All receptors derive from a female donor with multiple sclerosis, enrolled in a pregnancy study.

The chain recombines TRBV15 with TRBJ1-4; TRBD1 might be the D (5 bases). Germline loops: CDR1 LNHNV, CDR2 YYDKDF (reference sequence). The CDR3 is 14 amino acids. Trimming removed 6 bases at V and 0 bases at J, with 8 bases between. In DNA, the CDR3 is TGTGCCACCAGGTCGGACACAACTAATGAAAAACTGTTTTTT. The encoded protein is CATRSDTTNEKLFF.

This chain uses TRBV4-1 with TRBJ1-1, with D unresolved. CDR1 is MGHRA and CDR2 is YSYEKL in the germline V gene. Trimming took off 0 bases at V and 0 bases at J, with 17 bases between the two ends. The CDR3 has 18 residues. Here the CDR3 DNA reads TGCGCCAGCAGCCAAGATTGGAGGCAGGCGCTCATGAACACTGAAGCTTTCTTT. As protein: CASSQDWRQALMNTEAFF.

The chain has TRBV5-5 and TRBJ2-7, with a weak D call TRBD1 (5 bases). Trimming stripped 4 bases from V and 6 bases from J, with 23 bases between. The CDR3 has 16 residues. CDR1 is SGHKS and CDR2 is YYEKEE in the germline V gene (reference sequence). CDR3 in amino acids: CASSPPQVFPVREQYF. CDR3 sequence (DNA): TGTGCCAGCAGCCCACCACAGGTCTTCCCGGTACGCGAGCAGTACTTC.

The chain combines TRBV30 with TRBJ2-3; TRBD2 aligns across 8 bases. The junction had 12 bases not matched to a gene; V was cut back by 2 bases and J by 2 bases. The CDR3 has 17 amino acids. CDR1 and CDR2 (germline): GTSNPN, SVGIG (reference sequence). CDR3 residues: CAWSRGGVPGITDTQYF. The CDR3 DNA reads TGTGCCTGGAGTCGGGGGGGGGTACCGGGGATCACAGATACGCAGTATTTT.

This clone was picked up one time. V gene TRBV7-8 combines with J gene TRBJ2-7; tentative D call: TRBD2 (6 bases). V shed 4 bases and J shed 5 bases, with 15 bases lying between them. From germline, CDR1 is SGHVS and CDR2 FQNEAQ. The CDR3 sequence is 14 residues long. CDR3 region: CASSWGSGSHEQYF. In DNA, the CDR3 is TGTGCCAGCAGCTGGGGCAGCGGGTCCCACGAGCAGTACTTC.

By frequency in the sample, this clone is medium-sized. This chain joins TRBV7-9 and TRBJ1-1; perhaps TRBD1 as D (5 bases). The germline CDR1 and CDR2 sequences are SEHNR and FQNEAQ (reference sequence). The CDR3 is made up of 12 amino acids. V was pared by 8 bases and J by 6 bases, with 13 bases between. Written as DNA, the CDR3 is TGTGCCAGCCGTTTGGGGGGAGCTGAAGCTTTCTTT. This gives the protein CASRLGGAEAFF.

The J gene is TRBJ2-1, the V gene TRBV27, with D perhaps TRBD1 (6 bases). This CDR3 has 12 residues. The germline V and J ends were trimmed by 3 bases and 9 bases, with 9 bases remaining between them. Germline assignment: CDR1 MNHEY and CDR2 SMNVEV (reference sequence). CDR3 region: CASSFLGAEQFF. Written as DNA, the CDR3 is TGTGCCAGCAGTTTTCTGGGGGCTGAGCAGTTCTTC.

V usage is TRBV7-8 and J usage is TRBJ2-3; TRBD2 is a possible D gene (6 bases). V gave up 0 bases and J gave up 1 base, with 14 bases separating them. This CDR3 is 17 amino acids long. Germline V gives CDR1 SGHVS, CDR2 FQNEAQ. The CDR3 region has the DNA TGTGCCAGCAGCTTAGCCGAGGGACTTTCGCGCACAGATACGCAGTATTTT. This gives the protein CASSLAEGLSRTDTQYF. Variable domain in full (rest from reference TRBV7-8 and TRBJ2-3): GAGVSQSPRYKVAKRGQDVALRCDPISGHVSLFWYQQALGQGPEFLTYFQNEAQLDKSGLPSDRFFAERPEGSVSTLKIQRTQQEDSAVYLCASSLAEGLSRTDTQYFGPGTRLTVL.

The rearrangement links TRBV7-6 to TRBJ1-2, with TRBD1 matching 12 bases. V gave up 4 bases and J gave up 2 bases; unmatched junction bases: 2. The CDR3 spans 15 residues. The germline V gene encodes CDR1 SGHVS and CDR2 FNYEAQ. CDR3 in DNA: TGTGCCAGCAGCTCGGGACAGGGGGCAAACTATGGCTACACCTTC. This codes for CASSSGQGANYGYTF.

This chain uses TRBV7-9 with TRBJ2-5; D is unresolved. The germline V and J ends were trimmed by 5 bases and 8 bases, with 12 bases remaining between them. The CDR3 totals 12 residues. Germline lookup yields CDR1 SEHNR and CDR2 FQNEAQ (reference sequence). The CDR3 bases are TGTGCCAGCAGCCAATTCAGCGAAACCCAGTACTTC. Translated, it gives CASSQFSETQYF.

The V call is TRBV9, the J call TRBJ1-4, with TRBD1 matching 7 bases. Germline V gene lookup returns CDR1 SGDLS and CDR2 YYNGEE. The trim removed 4 bases at V and 7 bases at J, leaving 4 bases unmatched. CDR3 length: 13 amino acids. The CDR3 sequence is CASSNRGGEKLFF. For the CDR3, the DNA is TGTGCCAGCAGCAACAGGGGAGGTGAAAAACTGTTTTTT.

In this sample, this clone turned up once. The V gene is TRBV6-5, the J gene TRBJ1-2; D unclear. CDR1 and CDR2 from the germline V gene are MNHEY and SVGAGI. This CDR3 comprises 15 residues. The ends were cut back, 0 bases at V and 3 bases at J, with 11 bases in the middle. CDR3 in amino acids: CASSYSMRAYYGYTF. CDR3 in DNA: TGTGCCAGCAGTTACTCGATGAGGGCTTACTATGGCTACACCTTC.

The chain is built from TRBV15 and TRBJ2-2; TRBD1 aligns across 8 bases. The CDR3 sequence is 16 residues long. Per germline, CDR1 LNHNV and CDR2 YYDKDF (reference sequence). Trimming took 0 bases from V and 7 from J; bases not matched to a gene: 7. The CDR3: CATSRETGGRVGELFF. The DNA for the CDR3 is TGTGCCACCAGCAGAGAAACAGGGGGAAGGGTCGGGGAGCTGTTTTTT.

The chain recombines TRBV30 with TRBJ2-1; D is perhaps TRBD2 (7 bases). Trimming stripped 0 bases from V and 15 bases from J, with 15 bases between. Germline CDR1 and CDR2: GTSNPN and SVGIG (reference sequence). The CDR3 contains 12 residues. As DNA, the CDR3 is TGTGCCTGGAGTGTACTAGGGGGGGAGATGTTCTTC. Protein product: CAWSVLGGEMFF.

The count of this clone is one. This chain links TRBV5-5 with TRBJ1-5, with TRBD1 matching over 7 bases. CDR3 size: 14 residues. Unmatched junction bases numbered 4, after V lost 6 bases and J lost 1 base. The germline V gene has CDR1 SGHKS and CDR2 YYEKEE (reference sequence). Here the CDR3 DNA reads TGTGCCAGCAAGGAGGGGGCGAGCAATCAGCCCCAGCATTTT. Protein product: CASKEGASNQPQHF. Full variable domain (remainder filled in from reference TRBV5-5 and TRBJ1-5): DAGVTQSPTHLIKTRGQQVTLRCSPISGHKSVSWYQQVLGQGPQFIFQYYEKEERGRGNFPDRFSARQFPNYSSELNVNALLLGDSALYLCASKEGASNQPQHFGDGTRLSIL.

This clone was recorded once. This sequence joins TRBV7-9 and TRBJ1-1, with 8 bases lining up with TRBD1. CDR1 is SEHNR and CDR2 is FQNEAQ in the germline V gene (reference sequence). V lost 0 bases and J lost 4; bases outside the gene matches: 1. The length of the CDR3 is 14 residues. The CDR3 DNA sequence: TGTGCCAGCAGCTTAGCCAGGGGGCTCACTGAAGCTTTCTTT. Amino acids: CASSLARGLTEAFF.

The rearrangement links TRBV7-8 to TRBJ1-1; 8 bases fit TRBD1. The CDR3 is 15 amino acids. Germline assignment: CDR1 SGHVS and CDR2 FQNEAQ. Losses at the gene ends were 3 bases for V and 0 bases for J; bases not matched to a gene: 3. DNA of the CDR3: TGTGCCAGCAGCTTTCAGGGGGCGATGAACACTGAAGCTTTCTTT. It encodes CASSFQGAMNTEAFF.

This rearrangement joins TRBV7-9 to TRBJ1-1, with 8 bases identical to TRBD1. The CDR3 covers 15 residues. Germline V gene lookup returns CDR1 SEHNR and CDR2 FQNEAQ (reference sequence). V was pared by 5 bases and J by 4 bases, with 9 bases of the junction left unmatched. The CDR3 DNA follows: TGTGCCAGCAGCCAAGCTAAAACAGGGGGCACTGAAGCTTTCTTT. Its translation: CASSQAKTGGTEAFF. The variable domain in full, completed from reference TRBV7-9 and TRBJ1-1, reads DTGVSQNPRHKITKRGQNVTFRCDPISEHNRLYWYRQTLGQGPEFLTYFQNEAQLEKSRLLSDRFSAERPKGSFSTLEIQRTEQGDSAMYLCASSQAKTGGTEAFFGQGTRLTVV.

This clone was picked up a small number of times. This chain joins TRBV2 and TRBJ1-5, with 9 positions matching TRBD1. This CDR3 is 14 amino acids long. V dropped 4 bases and J dropped 3; count of bases not matched to a gene: 1. CDR1 SNHLY and CDR2 FYNNEI come from the germline V gene. In DNA form, the CDR3 reads TGTGCCAGCAGTGGGGACAGGGACAATCAGCCCCAGCATTTT. It encodes CASSGDRDNQPQHF.

The chain joins TRBV6-1 to TRBJ2-7; D not certain. V was clipped by 1 base and J by 4 bases, with 5 bases between them. CDR1 and CDR2 from the germline V gene are MNHNS and SASEGT. The CDR3 runs to 12 residues. CDR3 protein: CASSEVSYEQYF. The CDR3 DNA reads TGTGCCAGCAGTGAAGTTTCATACGAGCAGTACTTC.

The V and J genes are TRBV27 and TRBJ2-7; 8 positions match TRBD2. With 5 bases clipped from V and 2 bases from J, the junction kept 8 bases outside the gene matches. The germline V gene has CDR1 MNHEY and CDR2 SMNVEV (reference sequence). CDR3 length: 15 amino acids. The DNA of the CDR3 is TGTGCCAGCAGTCCCTCGGGAGGGGCCCCCTACGAGCAGTACTTC. Translated: CASSPSGGAPYEQYF.